Presented here are 26 T cell receptor beta chains from one specimen sequenced in a study of blood T cell repertoires in COVID-19. TCRdb keeps only in-frame clones here, not all; method: immunoSEQ multiplex PCR. The sample holds about 250,000 clones, about nine tenths seen once. The sequenced sample consisted of peripheral blood. Receptors originate from a woman aged 25 to 39 with COVID-19, enrolled during active disease.

The chain has TRBV6-5 and TRBJ1-1; D not certain. CDR3 size: 11 residues. CDR1 and CDR2 from the germline V gene are MNHEY and SVGAGI. Trimming removed 4 bases from V and 7 bases from J, with 7 bases in between. The CDR3 nucleotides are TGTGCCAGCAGTTCTTTCCTTGAAGCTTTCTTT. Amino acid sequence: CASSSFLEAFF.

This clone occurred once. The gene calls are TRBV11-3 and TRBJ2-1; TRBD2 agrees at 10 bases. The CDR3 extends over 15 amino acids. Germline V gene data show CDR1 as SGHNT and CDR2 as YENEEA. The V segment lost 2 bases and the J segment 5 bases; nucleotides outside the gene matches: 3. CDR3 loop: CASSLLGLADNEQFF. DNA of the CDR3: TGTGCCAGCAGCTTACTAGGACTAGCGGACAATGAGCAGTTCTTC.

This chain links TRBV30 with TRBJ1-3; D might be TRBD1 (6 bases). V dropped 0 bases and J dropped 0 bases, with 9 bases sitting between them. Germline V gene data show CDR1 as GTSNPN and CDR2 as SVGIG (reference sequence). The CDR3 has 15 amino acids. CDR3 sequence: CAWSVDSSSGNTIYF. The CDR3, as DNA: TGTGCCTGGAGTGTGGACAGCTCCTCTGGAAACACCATATATTTT.

The V gene is TRBV15, the J gene TRBJ2-7; 9 nucleotides line up with TRBD2. The CDR3 is 15 amino acids. V shed 2 bases, J shed 0 bases, and the junction held 2 bases outside the gene matches. Germline-derived CDR1 and CDR2 are LNHNV and YYDKDF (reference sequence). The CDR3 protein is CATSRTSGLSYEQYV. CDR3 nucleotides: TGTGCCACCAGCAGAACTAGCGGGCTCTCCTACGAGCAGTACGTC.

The CDR3 DNA is TGTGCCACCAGTGACCCGGGACTAGCGGGAGGGCTGTCCTACAATGAGCAGTTCTTC. Translated, it gives CATSDPGLAGGLSYNEQFF. The chain has TRBV24-1 and TRBJ2-1; TRBD2 matches 16 bases. V shed 4 bases and J 1 base; nucleotides not matched to a gene: 6. The CDR3 is made up of 19 amino acids. Germline assignment: CDR1 KGHDR and CDR2 SFDVKD.

The chain has TRBV10-1 and TRBJ1-5; TRBD1 might be the D (5 bases). V dropped 8 bases and J dropped 0 bases, with 11 bases sitting between them. This CDR3 is built from 14 residues. The germline V gene has CDR1 WNHNN and CDR2 SYGVQD (reference sequence). The CDR3: CASSGGNSNQPQHF. In DNA form, the CDR3 reads TGCGCCAGCTCGGGGGGGAATAGCAATCAGCCCCAGCATTTT.

This clone showed up just once. The chain combines TRBV6-6 with TRBJ1-1, with D tentatively TRBD1 (6 bases). The CDR3 length is 13 residues. The V gene lost 5 bases and the J gene lost 1 base, with 8 bases spanning the gap. Germline V gene lookup returns CDR1 MNHNY and CDR2 SVGAGI (reference sequence). CDR3 bases: TGTGCCAGCAGTATACAGGGGAACACTGAAGCTTTCTTT. Amino acids: CASSIQGNTEAFF.

This chain links TRBV7-2 with TRBJ2-5, with TRBD1 matching 8 bases. The CDR3 loop spans 15 amino acids. CDR1 and CDR2 from the germline V gene are SGHTA and FQGNSA. Trimming cost V 1 base and J 2 bases; bases outside gene matches: 3. The CDR3 DNA sequence: TGTGCCAGCAGCTTAGGACAGGGGAGACAAGAGACCCAGTACTTC. Encoded protein: CASSLGQGRQETQYF.

V gene TRBV4-3 combines with J gene TRBJ1-2, with a tentative D call TRBD1 (5 bases). The germline V gene encodes CDR1 LGHNA and CDR2 YSLEER. V was trimmed by 0 bases and J by 2 bases, leaving 10 bases between them. This CDR3 has 15 residues. The CDR3 protein is CASSQDRRGNYGYTF. Written as DNA, the CDR3 is TGCGCCAGCAGCCAAGATCGACGGGGGAACTATGGCTACACCTTC.

This clone has just one count. The rearrangement uses TRBV27 and TRBJ1-5; D unresolved. The CDR3 loop spans 14 amino acids. With 7 bases removed from V and 4 bases from J, the gap between germline ends came to 14 bases. Per germline, CDR1 MNHEY and CDR2 SMNVEV (reference sequence). CDR3 sequence reads: CASKSGIANQPQHF. DNA of the CDR3: TGTGCCAGCAAATCCGGGATAGCTAATCAGCCCCAGCATTTT.

The V call is TRBV5-1, the J call TRBJ2-3; TRBD1 aligns across 8 bases. CDR3 length: 17 residues. J gave up 0 bases and V 4 bases, and 10 bases lay outside the gene matches. Germline CDR1 SGHRS, CDR2 YFSETQ. CDR3 loop: CASSRSKQGDSTDTQYF. DNA of the CDR3: TGCGCCAGCAGCCGGTCAAAACAGGGGGACAGCACAGATACGCAGTATTTT.

This clone was observed once. The chain uses TRBV7-2 and TRBJ2-1; D is perhaps TRBD1 (5 bases). Between the trimmed V and J ends, which lost 2 bases and 4 bases, there was a span of 12 bases. Germline values: CDR1 SGHTA, CDR2 FQGNSA. This CDR3 is 15 amino acids long. The CDR3 loop is CASSLKGRVYNEQFF. CDR3 nucleotides: TGTGCCAGCAGCTTAAAGGGCAGGGTTTACAATGAGCAGTTCTTC. The full variable domain, completed using reference TRBV7-2 and TRBJ2-1, is GAGVSQSPSNKVTEKGKDVELRCDPISGHTALYWYRQSLGQGLEFLIYFQGNSAPDKSGLPSDRFSAERTGGSVSTLTIQRTQQEDSAVYLCASSLKGRVYNEQFFGPGTRLTVL.

This clone was picked up a small number of times. The chain has TRBV11-2 and TRBJ2-7, with D perhaps TRBD2 (5 bases). This CDR3 region has 17 residues. Germline V lookup: CDR1 SGHAT, CDR2 FQNNGV. V gave up 0 bases and J gave up 5 bases, with 20 bases separating them. This CDR3 is CASSLDPTRFTPDEQYV. CDR3 nucleotide sequence: TGTGCCAGCAGCTTAGACCCCACTAGATTTACCCCCGACGAGCAGTACGTC.

The CDR3 region has the DNA TGTGCCAGCAGCCCCCGACGGGGGGCGGGATATGGCTACACCTTC. It translates to CASSPRRGAGYGYTF. The chain combines TRBV7-9 with TRBJ1-2, with D possibly matching TRBD1 (6 bases). The CDR3 is 15 residues long. The germline V gene encodes CDR1 SEHNR and CDR2 FQNEAQ (reference sequence). Trimming pared 5 bases from V and 5 bases from J, leaving 18 bases between.

The chain recombines TRBV3-1 (or the pseudogene TRBV3-2) with TRBJ2-3; tentative D call: TRBD2 (6 bases). The CDR3 extends over 15 amino acids. Trimming took 0 bases from V and 5 from J, leaving 12 bases between them. The germline V gene has CDR1 LGHDT and CDR2 YNNKEL (reference sequence). The CDR3 DNA follows: TGTGCCAGCAGCCAAGATCGGGACTTAAAAGATACGCAGTATTTT. This codes for CASSQDRDLKDTQYF.

The chain has TRBV11-2 and TRBJ1-2; 9 nucleotides line up with TRBD1. This CDR3 region has 14 residues. Germline V gives CDR1 SGHAT, CDR2 FQNNGV. The junction had 10 bases not matched to a gene; V was cut back by 6 bases and J by 8 bases. CDR3 nucleotides: TGTGCCAGCAGTTACGCGGACAGGGGAGGCGGCTACACCTTC. This translates into CASSYADRGGGYTF. The full variable domain, completed using reference TRBV11-2 and TRBJ1-2, is EAGVAQSPRYKIIEKRQSVAFWCNPISGHATLYWYQQILGQGPKLLIQFQNNGVVDDSQLPKDRFSAERLKGVDSTLKIQPAKLEDSAVYLCASSYADRGGGYTFGSGTRLTVV.

This clone was seen only a few times. The chain recombines TRBV10-3 with TRBJ2-7, with a possible D match to TRBD1 (10 bases). CDR1 and CDR2 (germline): ENHRY, SYGVKD. The CDR3 contains 15 residues. Trimming removed 8 bases at V and 2 bases at J, with 19 bases between. The CDR3: CAIAGGTGVTYEQYF. The CDR3 DNA is TGTGCCATCGCGGGAGGGACAGGGGTCACCTACGAGCAGTACTTC.

This clone was counted between two and nine times. The V gene is TRBV18, the J gene TRBJ1-2, with 9 bases identical to TRBD1. Germline V gene lookup returns CDR1 KGHSH and CDR2 LQKENI. The CDR3 totals 13 residues. The V segment lost 3 bases and the J segment 6 bases; nucleotides outside the gene matches: 2. CDR3 DNA sequence: TGTGCCAGCTCACCGGGACAGGGAGATGGCTACACCTTC. Protein sequence: CASSPGQGDGYTF.

This clone was observed a handful of times. J is TRBJ2-7 and V is TRBV7-9; no reliable D call. Germline V gene lookup returns CDR1 SEHNR and CDR2 FQNEAQ (reference sequence). V shed 1 base and J shed 6 bases, with 13 bases lying between them. The CDR3 has 14 residues. The CDR3 DNA reads as TGTGCCAGCAGCTTAGGAGGTGGGTCCGGCGAGCAGTACGTC. Its protein product is CASSLGGGSGEQYV.

This chain joins TRBV30 and TRBJ1-1; 7 positions match TRBD1. Germline-derived CDR1 and CDR2 are GTSNPN and SVGIG (reference sequence). CDR3 size: 17 residues. Trimming at V came to 0 bases and at J to 5 bases, leaving 15 bases not matched to a gene. CDR3: CAWSVYKDRPQGTEAFF. DNA of the CDR3: TGTGCCTGGAGTGTATATAAGGACAGGCCCCAAGGGACTGAAGCTTTCTTT.

This chain joins TRBV29-1 and TRBJ1-1; 8 nucleotides match TRBD1. This CDR3 has 13 residues. The germline gives CDR1 SQVTM, CDR2 ANQGSEA. Trimming took 7 bases from V and 1 from J; bases not matched to a gene: 5. This CDR3 is CSAGQGRNTEAFF. CDR3 bases: TGCAGCGCAGGACAGGGAAGGAACACTGAAGCTTTCTTT.

The chain combines TRBV11-2 with TRBJ2-2; 8 bases agree with TRBD2. V dropped 2 bases and J dropped 6; count of bases not matched to a gene: 17. The CDR3 has 19 residues. Germline CDR1 reads SGHAT; CDR2 reads FQNNGV. The DNA for the CDR3 is TGTGCCAGCAGCTTACTCTCTTGGTCGCGGGGGGAGGCAGCCGGGGAGCTGTTTTTT. Its translation is CASSLLSWSRGEAAGELFF.

V gene TRBV5-6 combines with J gene TRBJ1-6; D might be TRBD1 (6 bases). Germline loops: CDR1 SGHDT, CDR2 YYEEEE. The CDR3 contains 16 residues. V was shortened by 3 bases and J by 8 bases, with 18 bases between the two germline ends. The CDR3 DNA reads as TGTGCCAGCAGCTCGCGACAGGAAGGGGAGCATTCACCCCTCCACTTT. Protein: CASSSRQEGEHSPLHF.

This chain connects TRBV4-3 to TRBJ2-7; perhaps TRBD2 as D (6 bases). From germline, CDR1 is LGHNA and CDR2 YSLEER. This CDR3 is 15 amino acids long. Trimming removed 1 base from V and 6 bases from J, with 16 bases in between. CDR3 sequence: CASSQGLGGRSEQYF. The CDR3 DNA follows: TGCGCCAGCAGCCAAGGTCTGGGGGGAAGGAGCGAGCAGTACTTC.

The rearrangement uses TRBV5-5 and TRBJ1-1; D is possibly TRBD1 (5 bases). There are 14 residues in the CDR3. V was trimmed by 1 base and J by 4 bases, leaving 11 bases between them. Germline V gives CDR1 SGHKS, CDR2 YYEKEE (reference sequence). CDR3 region: CASSLRGSSTEAFF. CDR3 nucleotides: TGTGCCAGCAGCTTGAGGGGATCGTCCACTGAAGCTTTCTTT.

J is TRBJ2-7 and V is TRBV2; D may be TRBD1 (6 bases). Trimming left V 4 bases short and J 6 bases short, with 13 bases between. Per germline, CDR1 SNHLY and CDR2 FYNNEI. The CDR3 loop spans 13 amino acids. CDR3 DNA sequence: TGTGCCAGCAGTGTAGGGGGTCCATCCGAGCAGTACTTC. Protein: CASSVGGPSEQYF.